This T cell receptor beta chain was captured by sequencing in a study of OX40 agonist ivuxolimab in advanced cancers. TCRdb's copy holds only in-frame clones and misses some; the assay was immunoSEQ multiplex PCR. Of some 25,000 clones listed, about 86% were seen once; the top ten hold around 40%. CDR3 length equals 15 residues. Germline CDR1 reads MDHEN; CDR2 reads SYDVKM. Trimming took 6 bases from V and 5 from J, leaving 19 bases between them. The sample consisted of CD4+ or CD8+ T cells sorted from blood, taken in a trial of the OX40 agonist ivuxolimab. This TCR was sampled from an adult with an advanced solid tumor such as melanoma, head and neck, liver or kidney cancer. The V gene is TRBV28, the J gene TRBJ2-5, with D perhaps being TRBD1 or TRBD2 (5 bases each). The DNA for the CDR3 is TGTGCCAGCAGCCCGATAGGGACGGACTTTGAGACCCAGTACTTC. This translates into CASSPIGTDFETQYF. Together with reference TRBV28 and TRBJ2-5, the CDR3 gives the full variable domain: DVKVTQSSRYLVKRTGEKVFLECVQDMDHENMFWYRQDPGLGLRLIYFSYDVKMKEKGDIPEGYSVSREKKERFSLILESASTNQTSMYLCASSPIGTDFETQYFGPGTRLLVL.